The entry below describes one T cell receptor beta chain. A far larger clone is off by one base, so a read error is likely. From approximately 430 ng of RNA, a library with molecular barcoded alpha/delta and beta/gamma adaptors was made. TCRdb re-derived calls from the reads in MiXCR, one entry per CDR3 protein. This sample carries fewer than 30,000 distinct CDR3 sequences, roughly 20% of them seen once, and the ten largest clones take under 20%. The sample is drawn from a study of read filtering for tumor transcriptome and immune sequencing. At the level of the study: The cohort had some 17 men and approximately 14 women aged about 45 to 80, mean about 70 years.

The CDR3 is 14 amino acids. CDR1 and CDR2 (germline): SGHTS, YDEGEE. J is TRBJ2-7 and V is TRBV5-8; no clear D gene. Sequencing was carried out using a population of CD138-negative cells sorted from bone marrow. The TCR sequence derives from a donor at least 40 years old with multiple myeloma. For the CDR3, the DNA is TGTGCCAGCAGCTTAGGGTCTGTGTCCTACGGGCAGTACTTC. As protein: CASSLGSVSYGQYF.